The clone carrying this TCR beta chain rates as medium-sized. Its antigen is unidentified. Since the library was made to target alpha chains, this beta chain is a stray read and its abundance is not meaningful. Time point meaning: sample taken at primary tumor resection. Sequencing was performed on whole RNA extracted from tumor and nontumor lung tissue, or from frozen PBMC, and the material was left unsorted. Deletions cut 4 bases from V and 8 bases from J, with 20 bases between. CDR1 SNHLY and CDR2 FYNNEI come from the germline V gene. This CDR3 has 15 residues. The sample originates from a study of spatial heterogeneity in lung cancer. Overall study context: The study found that TCR transcript counts in tumor regions correlated strongly with a matched bulk RNA-seq T cell module score.

Every TCR cDNA molecule bore its own unique molecular identifier. One entry per CDR3 protein results from TCRdb running MiXCR on the 5' RACE reads. This sample has fewer than 7,500 distinct CDR3 sequences, with approximately 14% found just once. Study-wide points: Expanded intratumoral alpha and beta TCR counts tracked tumor mutation counts. When ubiquitous and regional expanded TCRs were counted, their numbers tracked ubiquitous and regional nonsynonymous mutations, respectively.

This TCR derives from a male donor with early-stage non-small cell lung cancer. The chain uses TRBV2 and TRBJ1-2; possible D gene TRBD1, 5 bases. Source: lung tumor tissue, taken at surgery. The CDR3 region has the DNA TGTGCCAGCAGTGGTCACAGGCTTCTCGCGGGGGGCTACACCTTC. This gives the protein CASSGHRLLAGGYTF.